This T cell receptor beta chain emerged from a study of cytomegalovirus exposure and HLA in healthy donors. Findings and limits, study-wide: A later analysis found first-cohort TCR clusters tended to co-occur in the 120 validation repertoires.

Sequenced by immunoSEQ multiplex PCR; TCRdb stores in-frame clones only, minus some. The sample lists 90,000 to 130,000 clones; approximately 94% were seen once. It was the approximately 120-subject validation cohort, separate from the roughly 700-subject first cohort, to which the donors belonged. V lost 1 base and J lost 7, with 13 bases in between. Looked up from germline, CDR1 is SEHNR and CDR2 is FQNEAQ (reference sequence). CDR3 length: 14 residues. Comment on this clone: Its antigen is undetermined.

Sequencing used PBMCs. This receptor was identified in a woman aged 18-29 years in good health and CMV-seronegative. The chain couples TRBV7-9 to TRBJ1-2; D is uncertain. CDR3 bases: TGTGCCAGCAGCTTAGTTTCCCCTGCGGGTGGCTACACCTTC. Residues: CASSLVSPAGGYTF.